One T cell receptor (beta chain) is described in this entry. Sequencing was performed with immunoSEQ multiplex PCR; in TCRdb, only in-frame clones are kept and a portion is missing. The sample yields about 120,000 clones, approximately 80% seen once. The data were taken from a study of blood T cell repertoires in COVID-19. Study-wide context: T cells, B-cell-depleted T cells, or PBMCs provided the cDNA or gDNA that served as material.

Germline V CDR1 and CDR2: MNHEY, SVGEGT. The CDR3 sequence is 13 residues long. Between the trimmed V and J ends, which lost 6 bases and 9 bases, there was a span of 17 bases. What was sequenced was peripheral blood. J is TRBJ1-1 and V is TRBV6-2 or TRBV6-3; D gene uncertain. The source of this sequence is a human donor in a cohort sampled during active COVID-19. The CDR3 region has the DNA TGTGCCAGCAGCCCCCGGGGAGTAGGGCAAGCTTTCTTT. Amino acid sequence: CASSPRGVGQAFF.